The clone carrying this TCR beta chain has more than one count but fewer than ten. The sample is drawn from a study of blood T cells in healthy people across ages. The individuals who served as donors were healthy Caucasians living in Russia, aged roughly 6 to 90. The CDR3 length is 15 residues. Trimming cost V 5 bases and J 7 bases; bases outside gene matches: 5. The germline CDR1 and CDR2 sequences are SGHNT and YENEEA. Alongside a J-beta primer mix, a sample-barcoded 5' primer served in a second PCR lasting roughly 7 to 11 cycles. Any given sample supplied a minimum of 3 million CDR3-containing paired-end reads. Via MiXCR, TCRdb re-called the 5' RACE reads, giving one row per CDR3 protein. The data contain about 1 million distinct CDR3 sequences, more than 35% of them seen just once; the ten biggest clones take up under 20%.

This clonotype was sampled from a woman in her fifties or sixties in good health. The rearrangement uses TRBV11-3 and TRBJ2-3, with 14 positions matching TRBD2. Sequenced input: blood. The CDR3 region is CASSPGTSGSYTQYF. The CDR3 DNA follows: TGTGCCAGCAGCCCCGGGACTAGCGGGAGTTATACGCAGTATTTT.